This T cell receptor beta chain appears in the sequencing data of a study of shared clonotypes between healthy human individuals (dated by TCRdb to the early 2020s). Regarding the study in general: The cohort included a few men and a couple of women between 18 and 49 years of age. Per donor, three plates each were used for CD4 naive and CD4 memory, two for CD8 naive, and one for CD8 memory. Blood TCR repertoires of a handful of healthy adults were deeply sequenced to estimate repertoire size and the extent of clonotype sharing between individuals. To increase sequencing depth and limit assay-specific biases, different laboratories used diverse techniques to prepare libraries and sequence TCR repertoires. Each donor's leukapheresis produced roughly between roughly 0.85 and 10 billion PBMCs.

General study outcomes and caveats: Sampling was restricted to blood, and TCR repertoires in tissue are likely to differ from TCR repertoires in blood. Pairwise subsampling indicated that sequencing depth was expected to affect the degree of clonotype sharing among donors. Because the study included a small number of donors, the genetic and exposure-history diversity represented was limited. Clonotypes shared by all four sorted-subset donors showed higher generation probabilities than non-shared clonotypes. Incomplete sequencing was indicated by rarefaction of sorted-subset datasets, despite the large sequencing depth. Across a handful of donors, 4.5% to 6.5% of naive CD4, approximately 4% of naive CD8, about 2.3% of memory CD4, and 0.4% of memory CD8 clonotypes were shared. Naive subsets generally had larger estimated clonotype richness than memory subsets did.

Donors were healthy HIV-negative adults with no recently reported acute infections or vaccinations. Only Caucasian adults living in Nashville, Tennessee, USA were represented among the donors. CD4+ T cells were enriched by magnetic negative selection, after which naive cells were positively selected on CD45RA and the negative fraction was taken as the memory subset. After blood collection by leukapheresis, PBMCs were isolated using Ficoll-Histopaque density gradient centrifugation and then cryopreserved in the vapor phase of liquid nitrogen. Analytical flow cytometry was used to check the purity and quantity of each magnetically sorted T cell population. Genomic DNA was isolated from every sorted fraction and measured by UV absorbance on a Nanodrop 2000c. This clone was detected only a few times. There is no known antigen for this receptor. One base away there is no much larger clone; base qualities are not given.

Using the deep immunoSEQ assay, TCR CDR3 regions were amplified from genomic DNA by multiplex PCR. For each cell subset, the extracted genomic DNA was distributed evenly across all wells of several immunoSEQ 96-well plates, and each plate served as one replicate. For sorted subsets, roughly 200 ng of genomic DNA, equivalent to roughly 33,000 T cell genomes, went into each replicate PCR. Purified libraries were measured with a Qubit 3.0 fluorometer, size-checked on a Bioanalyzer 2100, and measured again with the KAPA Library Quantification kit. A separate single-read 150-cycle Illumina NextSeq 550 flow cell was used to sequence each immunoSEQ 96-well plate. On the study's bioinformatics: Because only junctional sequences without quality scores were contained in the immunoSEQ output, filtering matching that applied to full-length reads could not be performed. Sequences were annotated with PyIR, a Python wrapper for IgBLAST v1.9, using IMGT germline references to assign V/J genes and CDR3. Any read was removed if the V/J assignment was weak (E-value above 1e-6), the CDR3 was missing, or the read contained stop codons, out-of-frame junctions, or ambiguous translated residues. V3J clonotypes were defined by identical inferred V gene, J gene, and CDR3 amino acid sequence. Percentage overlap between repertoires was computed as shared unique clonotypes divided by the size of the smaller repertoire. RTK rarefaction, the Chao1 estimator, and Recon v2.1 estimates of unobserved clonotypes were used to assess repertoire richness. For all TCRbeta clonotypes obtained by the gDNA method from a few donors, generation probabilities were computed with OLGA. The immuneACCESS repertoire file appears here via TCRdb, limited to in-frame rearrangements. These files lack a portion of the clones; in checked studies, under half of the deficit traces to unresolved V genes, and the cause of the others is not known. V and J calls and clone size are as listed in that table; D and trimming were resolved from the DNA. The sample contains some 2 million clones, roughly 95% of them found a single time. The ten largest clones capture 0.13% of the sample.

The sample consisted of naive CD4+ T cells sorted from blood. The intended sense of this specimen's cell subset or site label: CD45RA+ positively selected. The TCR originated in a man younger than 35 in good health.

CDR3 region: CASSRHTNTEAFF. The DNA is TGTGCCAGCAGTAGACATACGAACACTGAAGCTTTCTTT. The sequence links TRBV6-1 to TRBJ1-1; a confident D gene designation cannot be given. The trim is 5 bases for V and 1 base for J, with a gap of 8 bases between the germline ends. CDR1 and CDR2, looked up from the germline V gene, are MNHNS and SASEGT. The cysteine opens and the phenylalanine closes a CDR3 of 13 amino acids. The CDR3 DNA has 39 bases and is translated from base 1.